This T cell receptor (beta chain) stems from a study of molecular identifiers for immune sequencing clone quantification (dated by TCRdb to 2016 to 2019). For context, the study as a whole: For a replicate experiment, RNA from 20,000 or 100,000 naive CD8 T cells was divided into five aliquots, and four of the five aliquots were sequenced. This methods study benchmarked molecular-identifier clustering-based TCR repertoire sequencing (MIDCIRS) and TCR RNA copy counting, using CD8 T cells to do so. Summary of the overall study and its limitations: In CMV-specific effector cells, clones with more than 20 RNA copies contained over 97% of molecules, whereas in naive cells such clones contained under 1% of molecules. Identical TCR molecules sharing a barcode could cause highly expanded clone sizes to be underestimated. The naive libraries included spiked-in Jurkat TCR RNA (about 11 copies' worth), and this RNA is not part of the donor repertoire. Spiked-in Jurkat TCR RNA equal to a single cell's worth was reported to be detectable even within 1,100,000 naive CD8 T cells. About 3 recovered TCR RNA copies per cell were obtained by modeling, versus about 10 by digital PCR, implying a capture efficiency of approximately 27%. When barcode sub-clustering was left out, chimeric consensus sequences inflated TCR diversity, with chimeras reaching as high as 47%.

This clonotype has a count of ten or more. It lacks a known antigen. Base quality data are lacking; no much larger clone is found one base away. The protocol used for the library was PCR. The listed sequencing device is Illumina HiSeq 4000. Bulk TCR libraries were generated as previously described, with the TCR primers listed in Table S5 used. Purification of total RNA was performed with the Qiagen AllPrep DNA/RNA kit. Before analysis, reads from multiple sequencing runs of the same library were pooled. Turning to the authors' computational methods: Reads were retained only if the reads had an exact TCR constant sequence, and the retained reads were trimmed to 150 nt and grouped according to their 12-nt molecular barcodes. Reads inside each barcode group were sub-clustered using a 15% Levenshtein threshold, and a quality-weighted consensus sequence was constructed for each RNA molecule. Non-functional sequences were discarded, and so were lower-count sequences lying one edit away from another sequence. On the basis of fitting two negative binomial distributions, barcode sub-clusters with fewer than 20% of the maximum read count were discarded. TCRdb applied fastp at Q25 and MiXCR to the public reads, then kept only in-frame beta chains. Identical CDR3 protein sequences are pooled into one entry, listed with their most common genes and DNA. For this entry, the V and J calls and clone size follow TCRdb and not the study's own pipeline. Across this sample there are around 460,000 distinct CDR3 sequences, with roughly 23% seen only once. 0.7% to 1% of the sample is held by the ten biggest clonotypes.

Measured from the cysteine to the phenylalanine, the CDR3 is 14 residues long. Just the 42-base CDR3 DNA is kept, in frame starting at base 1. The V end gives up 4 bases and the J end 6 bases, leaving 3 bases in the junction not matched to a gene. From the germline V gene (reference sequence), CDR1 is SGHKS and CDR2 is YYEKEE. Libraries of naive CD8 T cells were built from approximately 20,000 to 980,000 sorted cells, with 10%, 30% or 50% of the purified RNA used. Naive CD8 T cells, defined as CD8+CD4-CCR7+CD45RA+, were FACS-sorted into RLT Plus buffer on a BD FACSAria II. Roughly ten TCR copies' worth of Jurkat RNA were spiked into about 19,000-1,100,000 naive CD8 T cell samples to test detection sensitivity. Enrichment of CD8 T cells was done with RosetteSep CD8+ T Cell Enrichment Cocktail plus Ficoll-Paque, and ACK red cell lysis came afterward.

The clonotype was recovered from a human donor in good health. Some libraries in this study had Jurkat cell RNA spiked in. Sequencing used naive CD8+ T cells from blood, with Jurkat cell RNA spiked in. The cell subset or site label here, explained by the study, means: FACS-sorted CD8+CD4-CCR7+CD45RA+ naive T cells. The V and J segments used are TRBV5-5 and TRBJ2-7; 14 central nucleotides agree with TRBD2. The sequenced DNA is TGTGCCAGCAGCGGGACTAGCGGGAGTCCCGAGCAGTACTTC. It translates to CASSGTSGSPEQYF.